These 26 T cell receptor beta chains came from one sample sequenced in a study of T-cell reconstitution after alpha-beta-depleted transplantation in children. Preparation of the TCRbeta library used unique molecular identifiers. Each CDR3 protein is one row after TCRdb ran MiXCR on the PCR reads. Among fewer than 750,000 distinct CDR3 sequences listed, 25% to 30% were seen once. Specimen: PBMCs, collected before TCRalphabeta/CD19-depleted stem cell transplant. The receptor source for this set is a boy in the first two years of life with Wiskott-Aldrich syndrome, due to receive a stem cell transplant.

This clonotype was found a few times. J is TRBJ2-4 and V is TRBV12-3 or TRBV12-4; the match to TRBD2 covers 8 bases. The length of the CDR3 is 15 residues. V was pared by 6 bases and J by 1 base, with 5 bases of the junction left unmatched. Here the CDR3 DNA reads TGTGCCAGCAGCACTAGCGGCGGCGCCAAAAACATTCAGTACTTC. Translated, it gives CASSTSGGAKNIQYF.

This clonotype was detected only a few times. The CDR3 reads CSASLAAKAWGEQYF. The CDR3 DNA reads as TGCAGTGCTAGTCTAGCGGCTAAAGCGTGGGGGGAGCAGTACTTC. The chain carries TRBV20-1 and TRBJ2-7; TRBD2 matches at 7 bases. Germline CDR1 DFQATT, CDR2 SNEGSKA (reference sequence). The length of the CDR3 is 15 residues. V lost 3 bases and J lost 7; bases outside the gene matches: 15.

The V call is TRBV24-1, the J call TRBJ2-2; TRBD1 agrees at 8 bases. J gave up 1 base and V 2 bases, and 2 bases lay outside the gene matches. The CDR3 is 16 amino acids. Germline V gives CDR1 KGHDR, CDR2 SFDVKD. CDR3 sequence (DNA): TGTGCCACCAGTGATTACGGGACAGGGAACACCGGGGAGCTGTTTTTT. Its translation is CATSDYGTGNTGELFF.

The chain joins TRBV9 to TRBJ2-2; perhaps D is TRBD1 or TRBD2 (6 bases each). CDR1 SGDLS and CDR2 YYNGEE come from the germline V gene. This CDR3 comprises 14 residues. V lost 5 bases and J lost 5, with 13 bases in between. CDR3 in amino acids: CASSRGGTTGELFF. The CDR3 DNA follows: TGTGCCAGCAGTAGAGGGGGGACTACCGGGGAGCTGTTTTTT.

With respect to this clonotype: A junction end diverges from the germline sequence, so it may reflect a read error. J is TRBJ2-5 and V is TRBV12-3 or TRBV12-4; D is perhaps TRBD1 or TRBD2 (5 bases each). The CDR3 spans 13 residues. The CDR3 region has the DNA TGTGCCAGCAGTTTAGCACTGGGACCCCGGCTGCACTTC. Protein: CASSLALGPRLHF.

This clonotype came up a few times. V and J are TRBV5-1 and TRBJ2-3, with D unresolved. The V end lost 0 bases, the J end lost 4 bases, and 12 bases lay between the germline ends. The CDR3 contains 15 residues. Germline V gene data show CDR1 as SGHRS and CDR2 as YFSETQ. The CDR3 bases are TGCGCCAGCAGCTTGGATCTGGCCCTCGCAGATACGCAGTATTTT. It encodes CASSLDLALADTQYF. Looking up the rest from reference TRBV5-1 and TRBJ2-3 gives the full variable domain: KAGVTQTPRYLIKTRGQQVTLSCSPISGHRSVSWYQQTPGQGLQFLFEYFSETQRNKGNFPGRFSGRQFSNSRSEMNVSTLELGDSALYLCASSLDLALADTQYFGPGTRLTVL.

The chain links TRBV12-3 or TRBV12-4 to TRBJ2-4; TRBD2 is a possible D gene (6 bases). Trimming took 3 bases from V and 6 from J, leaving 9 bases between them. The CDR3 is 13 amino acids. Written as DNA, the CDR3 is TGTGCCAGCAGTTTCATGGGGGGAAACATTCAGTACTTC. Translation: CASSFMGGNIQYF.

The chain carries TRBV6-1 and TRBJ1-2; 9 bases map to TRBD1. Germline CDR1 is MNHNS and CDR2 is SASEGT. The CDR3 consists of 15 residues. The junction had 9 bases not matched to a gene; V was cut back by 5 bases and J by 5 bases. CDR3: CASSPYRTGEYGYTF. CDR3 coding DNA: TGTGCCAGCAGTCCATATCGGACAGGGGAATATGGCTACACCTTC.

In this sample, this clonotype turned up a few times. The chain links TRBV11-2 to TRBJ2-4; 7 nucleotides line up with TRBD2. The trim removed 0 bases at V and 5 bases at J, leaving 10 bases unmatched. Germline assignment: CDR1 SGHAT and CDR2 FQNNGV. The CDR3 spans 17 residues. The CDR3 DNA follows: TGTGCCAGCAGCTTAGATCGAGTGTTGAGCGGGGAAAACATTCAGTACTTC. Translated: CASSLDRVLSGENIQYF.

The chain links TRBV5-1 to TRBJ2-2, with 12 bases aligning to TRBD2. V was clipped by 5 bases and J by 5 bases; unmatched bases: 7. This CDR3 is 16 amino acids long. CDR1 is SGHRS and CDR2 is YFSETQ in the germline V gene. The DNA of the CDR3 is TGCGCCAGCAGTTCTACTAGCGGGAGGTTGACCGGGGAGCTGTTTTTT. Protein sequence: CASSSTSGRLTGELFF. Full variable domain (missing parts from reference TRBV5-1 and TRBJ2-2): KAGVTQTPRYLIKTRGQQVTLSCSPISGHRSVSWYQQTPGQGLQFLFEYFSETQRNKGNFPGRFSGRQFSNSRSEMNVSTLELGDSALYLCASSSTSGRLTGELFFGEGSRLTVL.

This clonotype was counted between two and nine times. The chain recombines TRBV5-1 with TRBJ2-5, with D possibly being TRBD1 (7 bases). The CDR3 covers 14 residues. In germline, CDR1 is SGHRS, CDR2 YFSETQ. Deletions cut 4 bases from V and 5 bases from J, with 15 bases between. The CDR3 coding sequence is TGCGCCAGCAGCGCCAGGGGGGTTGGGGAGACCCAGTACTTC. It specifies CASSARGVGETQYF.

The V and J genes are TRBV5-1 and TRBJ2-2; 8 bases match TRBD2. J lost 7 bases, V lost 4 bases, and 12 bases had no gene match. Germline V CDR1 and CDR2: SGHRS, YFSETQ. This CDR3 contains 16 residues. The chain's CDR3 is CASSAFAGGNIGELFF. For the CDR3, the DNA is TGCGCCAGCAGCGCCTTTGCGGGAGGAAATATCGGGGAGCTGTTTTTT. The variable domain in full, with the rest retrieved from reference TRBV5-1 and TRBJ2-2, is KAGVTQTPRYLIKTRGQQVTLSCSPISGHRSVSWYQQTPGQGLQFLFEYFSETQRNKGNFPGRFSGRQFSNSRSEMNVSTLELGDSALYLCASSAFAGGNIGELFFGEGSRLTVL.

The chain links TRBV7-2 to TRBJ1-2; D gene ambiguous. The CDR3 runs 14 residues. Trimming removed 2 bases at V and 8 bases at J, with 15 bases between. The germline CDR1 and CDR2 sequences are SGHTA and FQGNSA. DNA of the CDR3: TGTGCCAGCAGCTTATATCCTGACATTCAGGGCTACACCTTC. It is translated as CASSLYPDIQGYTF.

This chain uses TRBV4-1 with TRBJ2-3, with 9 positions matching TRBD2. The CDR3 runs 17 residues. Germline CDR1 is MGHRA and CDR2 is YSYEKL. The ends lost 5 bases at V and 3 bases at J; junction bases unmatched: 12. CDR3 nucleotides: TGCGCCAGCAGCTCTATTAATAGCGGGAGCAAGACAGATACGCAGTATTTT. Translating it yields CASSSINSGSKTDTQYF.

This clonotype was found once. The chain joins TRBV6-4 to TRBJ1-1; the D is unclear. The CDR3 length is 13 residues. Germline V gene data show CDR1 as MRHNA and CDR2 as SNTAGT. Trimming stripped 4 bases from V and 2 bases from J, with 8 bases between. CDR3 residues: CASSAGINTEAFF. The CDR3 DNA follows: TGTGCCAGCAGTGCGGGCATCAACACTGAAGCTTTCTTT.

This clonotype came up many times. This chain joins TRBV5-1 and TRBJ2-7; D gene unclear. The CDR3 is made up of 14 amino acids. The ends were cut back, 0 bases at V and 5 bases at J, with 12 bases in the middle. Germline CDR1 is SGHRS and CDR2 is YFSETQ. The CDR3, as DNA: TGCGCCAGCAGCTTGGGGACCCCTCGTGACGAGCAGTACTTC. Translating gives CASSLGTPRDEQYF.

There are a few counts of this clonotype. The chain has TRBV7-2 and TRBJ2-7; 7 bases match TRBD2. The CDR3 is 13 residues long. Germline trimming cut 3 bases from V and 6 bases from J; bases unmatched to any gene: 5. Germline-derived CDR1 and CDR2 are SGHTA and FQGNSA. The CDR3 is CASSLGGGLEQYF. The DNA for the CDR3 is TGTGCCAGCAGCTTGGGGGGAGGGCTCGAGCAGTACTTC. Complete variable domain (other parts from reference TRBV7-2 and TRBJ2-7): GAGVSQSPSNKVTEKGKDVELRCDPISGHTALYWYRQSLGQGLEFLIYFQGNSAPDKSGLPSDRFSAERTGGSVSTLTIQRTQQEDSAVYLCASSLGGGLEQYFGPGTRLTVT.

This clonotype was observed a handful of times. The CDR3 sequence: CASSFGASGEQYF. In DNA form, the CDR3 reads TGTGCCAGCAGTTTTGGGGCATCGGGTGAGCAGTACTTC. This chain links TRBV27 with TRBJ2-7; tentatively, D is TRBD1 (5 bases). This CDR3 has 13 residues. CDR1 is MNHEY, CDR2 SMNVEV, per germline (reference sequence). Trimming pared 3 bases from V and 7 bases from J, leaving 13 bases between.

The chain recombines TRBV5-1 with TRBJ1-1; D call uncertain. The CDR3 spans 14 residues. V was pared by 0 bases and J by 0 bases, with 6 bases between. The germline CDR1 and CDR2 sequences are SGHRS and YFSETQ. The CDR3 coding sequence is TGCGCCAGCAGCTTGGGAGTCGTGAACACTGAAGCTTTCTTT. Translation: CASSLGVVNTEAFF.

The V and J genes are TRBV5-1 and TRBJ1-1; the D is unclear. This CDR3 has 16 amino acids. Germline V lookup: CDR1 SGHRS, CDR2 YFSETQ. Trimming left V 3 bases short and J 0 bases short, with 15 bases between. The CDR3: CASSSDIAFMNTEAFF. CDR3 DNA: TGCGCCAGCAGCTCCGACATAGCCTTCATGAACACTGAAGCTTTCTTT.

V usage is TRBV20-1 and J usage is TRBJ1-2; tentative D call: TRBD1 (5 bases). CDR1 and CDR2 (germline): DFQATT, SNEGSKA (reference sequence). The CDR3 runs to 12 residues. The germline V and J ends were trimmed by 6 bases and 5 bases, with 13 bases remaining between them. Here the CDR3 DNA reads TGCAGTGCCATCGGTTGGGGGTATGGCTACACCTTC. It translates to CSAIGWGYGYTF.

V and J are TRBV29-1 and TRBJ2-1; no firm D call. V was cut by 7 bases and J by 10 bases, with 17 bases left in between. The CDR3 consists of 12 residues. Germline values: CDR1 SQVTM, CDR2 ANQGSEA. CDR3 bases: TGCAGCGACTTGCAAGGAACGAAGGAGCAGTTCTTC. This sequence encodes CSDLQGTKEQFF.

The J gene is TRBJ2-3, the V gene TRBV5-1; D remains unclear. This CDR3 region has 14 residues. Trimming took 2 bases from V and 2 from J, leaving 9 bases between them. Germline assignment: CDR1 SGHRS and CDR2 YFSETQ. DNA of the CDR3: TGCGCCAGCAGCTTAACAGACCCCACAGATACGCAGTATTTT. It is translated as CASSLTDPTDTQYF.

The chain recombines TRBV5-1 with TRBJ1-1; 7 nucleotides match TRBD1. The CDR3 totals 15 residues. Germline values: CDR1 SGHRS, CDR2 YFSETQ. Unmatched junction bases numbered 8, after V lost 0 bases and J lost 6 bases. The CDR3 DNA reads TGCGCCAGCAGCTTGGCGGGTGACAGGGTGTCTGAAGCTTTCTTT. This translates into CASSLAGDRVSEAFF.

V gene TRBV5-1 combines with J gene TRBJ2-1, with 10 bases fitting TRBD2. This CDR3 region has 22 residues. The germline CDR1 and CDR2 sequences are SGHRS and YFSETQ. With 4 bases clipped from V and 2 bases from J, the junction kept 24 bases outside the gene matches. CDR3: CASSTSLQAPGLATSAYNEQFF. DNA of the CDR3: TGCGCCAGCAGCACCAGCTTACAGGCCCCGGGACTAGCGACTTCGGCCTACAATGAGCAGTTCTTC.

The chain links TRBV12-5 to TRBJ2-5; D tentatively reads TRBD1 or TRBD2 (5 bases each). The germline V gene encodes CDR1 LGHNT and CDR2 FRNRAP. V lost 4 bases and J lost 3, with 15 bases in between. This CDR3 region has 15 residues. DNA of the CDR3: TGTGCTAGTGGTTCAGGACGTCTGGGGGAAGAGACCCAGTACTTC. This gives the protein CASGSGRLGEETQYF.